This entry describes one T cell receptor (beta chain). The data are from a study of glioma-infiltrating T cells after dendritic cell vaccination. Overall study: Samples are from glioblastoma patients in Phase I and II dendritic cell vaccine trials. Between about 2003 and 2013, patients got autologous tumor lysate-pulsed dendritic cell vaccines.

Clones were read by immunoSEQ multiplex PCR, and TCRdb kept only the in-frame ones, dropping some. The sample carries fewer than 85,000 clones, about four fifths recorded once. Before vaccination, two weeks after the third vaccination, and at progression, PBMC were collected. The CDR3 contains 14 residues. The V gene lost 3 bases and the J gene lost 8 bases, with 11 bases spanning the gap. The germline CDR1 and CDR2 sequences are SGHDN and FVKESK. The chain carries TRBV14 and TRBJ1-6, with D perhaps TRBD1 (6 bases). Material: blood, obtained before dendritic cell vaccination. The sequence came from a human donor with glioblastoma. The CDR3 region is CASSHGGSYSPLHF. For the CDR3, the DNA is TGTGCCAGCAGCCATGGGGGCAGCTATTCACCCCTCCACTTT.